The 25 T cell receptor beta chains reported below all come from one sample, sequenced in a study of identical twins. Using its own MiXCR run on the 5' RACE reads, TCRdb lists one record per CDR3 protein. The sample records 200,000 to 250,000 distinct CDR3 sequences, 10% to 15% being singletons. These same records also appear under a second study, on yellow fever vaccine responses in identical twins.

Sequencing input: memory (CD45RO+) T cells sorted from blood. The origin of the receptors is a woman between 18 and 29 years old in good health.

This chain connects TRBV2 to TRBJ2-1; 11 bases are a match to TRBD2. The CDR3 runs to 15 residues. Losses at the gene ends were 6 bases for V and 2 bases for J; bases not matched to a gene: 3. Germline values: CDR1 SNHLY, CDR2 FYNNEI. The CDR3, as DNA: TGTGCCAGCAGGAAGGGACTAGCGGCCTACAATGAGCAGTTCTTC. This translates into CASRKGLAAYNEQFF.

This clonotype was seen only a few times. The chain has TRBV7-9 and TRBJ1-5; D might be TRBD1 (5 bases). V gave up 3 bases and J gave up 4 bases, with 10 bases separating them. The CDR3 extends over 14 amino acids. CDR1 is SEHNR, CDR2 FQNEAQ, per germline (reference sequence). CDR3 sequence: CASSFEGPNQPQHF. In DNA, the CDR3 is TGTGCCAGCAGCTTCGAGGGACCTAATCAGCCCCAGCATTTT.

The chain uses TRBV3-1 and TRBJ2-6, with TRBD1 as a possible D gene (5 bases). CDR1 is LGHDT, CDR2 YNNKEL, per germline (reference sequence). V lost 1 base to trimming and J lost 0 bases, with 7 bases between them. The CDR3 has 16 amino acids. The CDR3 sequence is CASSQVRGSGANVLTF. The CDR3 bases are TGTGCCAGCAGCCAAGTTAGGGGCTCTGGGGCCAACGTCCTGACTTTC.

V gene TRBV6-6 combines with J gene TRBJ2-3; D remains ambiguous. This CDR3 contains 13 residues. The V and J ends lost 1 base and 3 bases respectively, with 5 bases between them. CDR1 is MNHNY, CDR2 SVGAGI, per germline (reference sequence). The CDR3 bases are TGTGCCAGCAGTTACTTGGGGACAGATACGCAGTATTTT. Its translation: CASSYLGTDTQYF.

There are a few counts of this clonotype. The chain is built from TRBV15 and TRBJ1-2; D perhaps matches TRBD1 (6 bases). The germline V and J ends were trimmed by 8 bases and 8 bases, with 24 bases remaining between them. Germline CDR1 and CDR2: LNHNV and YYDKDF (reference sequence). The length of the CDR3 is 15 residues. The CDR3 protein is CATRPEGGLGGGYTF. CDR3 in DNA: TGTGCCACCCGTCCTGAAGGGGGACTTGGCGGGGGCTACACCTTC.

This clonotype came up many times. V and J are TRBV20-1 and TRBJ2-3; TRBD1 agrees at 8 bases. CDR3 length: 16 amino acids. J lost 0 bases, V lost 6 bases, and 11 bases had no gene match. Germline CDR1 reads DFQATT; CDR2 reads SNEGSKA (reference sequence). CDR3 sequence: CSASTGTGLSTDTQYF. CDR3 in DNA: TGCAGTGCCAGCACCGGGACAGGTCTTAGCACAGATACGCAGTATTTT.

This clonotype was observed a few times. The chain recombines TRBV2 with TRBJ2-2; D is possibly TRBD1 or TRBD2 (5 bases each). V lost 11 bases to trimming and J lost 0 bases, with 25 bases between them. Germline CDR1 reads SNHLY; CDR2 reads FYNNEI. The CDR3 runs to 18 residues. The CDR3 DNA reads as TGTGCCTTCTGTTTAGCGCGAACCGGGACCTCGAACACCGGGGAGCTGTTTTTT. Protein product: CAFCLARTGTSNTGELFF.

Ten or more counts support this clonotype. CDR3 sequence reads: CSASGAGGYYEQYF. The CDR3 region has the DNA TGCAGTGCTAGCGGTGCGGGTGGATACTACGAGCAGTACTTC. The chain recombines TRBV20-1 with TRBJ2-7; maybe TRBD2 (5 bases). This CDR3 comprises 14 residues. V gave up 3 bases and J gave up 3 bases, with 15 bases separating them. Looked up from germline, CDR1 is DFQATT and CDR2 is SNEGSKA (reference sequence).

The V call is TRBV28, the J call TRBJ2-2; TRBD1 matches 8 bases. Germline assignment: CDR1 MDHEN and CDR2 SYDVKM. J gave up 6 bases and V 1 base, and 1 base lay outside the gene matches. This CDR3 spans 14 amino acids. The CDR3 is CASSLLGQAGELFF. CDR3 nucleotides: TGTGCCAGCAGTTTATTGGGACAGGCCGGGGAGCTGTTTTTT.

Worth noting for this clonotype: The junction departs from germline at one end; a sequencing error may be responsible. J is TRBJ2-3 and V is TRBV5-4; D ambiguous. Germline CDR1 SGHNT, CDR2 YYREEE (reference sequence). The CDR3 totals 14 residues. The CDR3 nucleotides read TGTGCCAGCAGCCCCGATGGCGGCACAGTTACGCAGTATTTT. Translating gives CASSPDGGTVTQYF. Supplemented by reference TRBV5-4 and TRBJ2-3, the full variable domain reads ETGVTQSPTHLIKTRGQQVTLRCSSQSGHNTVSWYQQALGQGPQFIFQYYREEENGRGNFPPRFSGLQFPNYSSELNVNALELDDSALYLCASSPDGGTVTQYFGPGTRLTVL.

This clonotype was observed many times. The chain links TRBV12-3 or TRBV12-4 to TRBJ2-7, with a tentative D call TRBD2 (6 bases). The CDR3 has 12 residues. V shed 5 bases and J shed 6 bases, with 11 bases lying between them. The CDR3 bases are TGTGCCAGCAGTCCCCGGGAGCGCGAGCAGTACTTC. Translating it yields CASSPREREQYF.

Only a few counts were recorded for this clonotype. This chain uses TRBV4-1 with TRBJ2-3; D unresolved. The V end lost 4 bases, the J end lost 5 bases, and 10 bases lay between the germline ends. Germline lookup yields CDR1 MGHRA and CDR2 YSYEKL. The CDR3 is made up of 13 amino acids. CDR3 in DNA: TGCGCCAGCAGCCCCGGACGGGTAGATACGCAGTATTTT. Translation: CASSPGRVDTQYF.

The gene calls are TRBV10-3 and TRBJ2-1, with D tentatively TRBD1 (5 bases). The CDR3 spans 13 residues. Germline lookup yields CDR1 ENHRY and CDR2 SYGVKD. Trimming shortened V by 6 bases and J by 4 bases, and 10 bases separated the two germline ends. CDR3 coding DNA: TGTGCCATCAGGGACACCGATTACAATGAGCAGTTCTTC. It codes for CAIRDTDYNEQFF.

The table lists this clonotype with a few counts. The chain is built from TRBV6-2 or TRBV6-3 and TRBJ2-3; TRBD2 matches at 7 bases. V dropped 7 bases and J dropped 6; count of bases not matched to a gene: 19. Germline V lookup: CDR1 MNHEY, CDR2 SVGEGT. The CDR3 covers 17 residues. CDR3 sequence reads: CASTNTELAVSPDTQYF. CDR3 nucleotide sequence: TGTGCCAGCACCAACACTGAGCTAGCGGTATCACCCGATACGCAGTATTTT.

This clonotype was observed at least ten times. J is TRBJ2-5 and V is TRBV12-3 or TRBV12-4; D gene unclear. Trimming stripped 7 bases from V and 5 bases from J, with 8 bases between. This CDR3 contains 11 residues. CDR3: CASTHGETQYF. As DNA, the CDR3 is TGTGCCAGCACCCATGGGGAGACCCAGTACTTC.

This clonotype has ten or more counts. The rearrangement uses TRBV20-1 and TRBJ2-7; TRBD2 agrees at 11 bases. Looked up from germline, CDR1 is DFQATT and CDR2 is SNEGSKA (reference sequence). After removal of 6 bases from V and 0 bases from J, the junction contained 4 bases not matched to a gene. This CDR3 is built from 14 residues. The CDR3, as DNA: TGCAGTGCCAGACTAGCGGGGAGCTCCTACGAGCAGTACTTC. Translated, it gives CSARLAGSSYEQYF.

This clonotype appeared a few times. The rearrangement links TRBV4-3 to TRBJ2-7; 8 bases align to TRBD1. Germline-derived CDR1 and CDR2 are LGHNA and YSLEER. The CDR3 runs 16 residues. Trimming removed 1 base from V and 3 bases from J; junction bases left unmatched: 8. The CDR3 reads CASSQGTGTGFYEQYF. In DNA form, the CDR3 reads TGCGCCAGCAGCCAAGGAACCGGGACAGGCTTCTACGAGCAGTACTTC.

This chain links TRBV5-1 with TRBJ2-1; TRBD2 matches at 12 bases. Germline trimming cut 1 base from V and 6 bases from J; bases unmatched to any gene: 14. Germline CDR1 and CDR2: SGHRS and YFSETQ. The CDR3 is made up of 19 amino acids. DNA for the CDR3: TGCGCCAGCAGCTTGTCTTTCGCTAGCGGGAGGGCGAGGGGCAATGAGCAGTTCTTC. This sequence encodes CASSLSFASGRARGNEQFF.

This clonotype was observed at least ten times. This sequence joins TRBV6-1 and TRBJ2-7, with 7 nucleotides matching TRBD1. The V and J ends lost 3 bases and 2 bases, in that order; junction bases with no gene match: 4. This CDR3 is built from 14 residues. Germline V CDR1 and CDR2: MNHNS, SASEGT. The CDR3 protein is CASSDRQGAYEQYF. Written as DNA, the CDR3 is TGTGCCAGCAGTGATAGACAGGGAGCCTACGAGCAGTACTTC.

V usage is TRBV6-5 and J usage is TRBJ2-7; TRBD2 matches 15 bases. Germline loops: CDR1 MNHEY, CDR2 SVGAGI. The ends lost 4 bases at V and 3 bases at J; junction bases unmatched: 10. The length of the CDR3 is 18 residues. The CDR3 here is CASSSRRTSGREGYEQYF. The CDR3 nucleotides read TGTGCCAGCAGTTCACGCCGGACTAGCGGGAGGGAGGGCTACGAGCAGTACTTC.

V and J are TRBV7-2 and TRBJ2-6; D is ambiguous. CDR1 SGHTA and CDR2 FQGNSA come from the germline V gene. The CDR3 loop spans 16 amino acids. Trimming shortened V by 1 base and J by 0 bases, and 7 bases separated the two germline ends. In DNA, the CDR3 is TGTGCCAGCAGCTTAGTTCCGAACTCTGGGGCCAACGTCCTGACTTTC. It codes for CASSLVPNSGANVLTF. Complete variable domain (other parts from reference TRBV7-2 and TRBJ2-6): GAGVSQSPSNKVTEKGKDVELRCDPISGHTALYWYRQSLGQGLEFLIYFQGNSAPDKSGLPSDRFSAERTGGSVSTLTIQRTQQEDSAVYLCASSLVPNSGANVLTFGAGSRLTVL.

The J gene is TRBJ2-7, the V gene TRBV4-3; D possibly corresponds to TRBD2 (5 bases). The CDR3 length is 13 residues. The V and J ends lost 3 bases and 3 bases respectively, with 9 bases between them. Germline CDR1 reads LGHNA; CDR2 reads YSLEER. CDR3 region: CASSQREGYEQYF. The DNA for the CDR3 is TGCGCCAGCAGCCAGAGAGAGGGCTACGAGCAGTACTTC.

This chain uses TRBV20-1 with TRBJ2-7; 7 bases line up with TRBD1. Germline assignment: CDR1 DFQATT and CDR2 SNEGSKA (reference sequence). CDR3 length: 15 amino acids. The V gene end was trimmed by 4 bases and the J gene end by 0 bases; junction bases not matched to a gene: 9. The CDR3: CSAIQGGPSSYEQYF. Written as DNA, the CDR3 is TGCAGTGCTATACAAGGGGGCCCAAGCTCCTACGAGCAGTACTTC.

The J gene is TRBJ2-1, the V gene TRBV5-6, with D unresolved. The CDR3 extends over 15 amino acids. Germline-derived CDR1 and CDR2 are SGHDT and YYEEEE. With 0 bases removed from V and 5 bases from J, the gap between germline ends came to 12 bases. CDR3 nucleotide sequence: TGTGCCAGCAGCTTGGGAGCACGGCGAGACAATGAGCAGTTCTTC. As protein: CASSLGARRDNEQFF.

In this sample, this clonotype turned up a few times. The gene calls are TRBV7-2 and TRBJ2-3; the D is unclear. Trimming stripped 5 bases from V and 2 bases from J, with 11 bases between. The germline V gene has CDR1 SGHTA and CDR2 FQGNSA. The CDR3 is 14 amino acids. The CDR3 loop is CASSPMTHTDTQYF. The CDR3 coding sequence is TGTGCCAGCAGCCCGATGACTCACACAGATACGCAGTATTTT.